The clone carrying this T cell receptor (beta chain) showed up just a few times. The CDR3 is made up of 12 amino acids. V was shortened by 1 base and J by 7 bases, with 7 bases between the two germline ends. TCRdb recomputed calls from the RT-PCR reads with MiXCR, one row per CDR3 protein. The repertoire consists of more than 550,000 distinct CDR3 sequences, with 14% occurring once and the leading ten covering 3.6%. The sequenced sample consisted of memory CD4+ T cells from blood. J is TRBJ1-1 and V is TRBV12-3 or TRBV12-4; D gene unclear. The source of this sequence is a female donor in good health, serving as a healthy control. The CDR3 reads CASSLGGFEAFF. The CDR3 DNA follows: TGTGCCAGCAGTTTAGGCGGGTTTGAAGCTTTCTTT.